The 7 T cell receptor beta chains presented below share a single source sample, sequenced in a study of T cell repertoires in cytomegalovirus infection. A single record per CDR3 protein comes from TCRdb applying MiXCR to the reads. The table has about 63,000 distinct CDR3 sequences, about 19% seen once. For these TCRs, the target antigens are not known. The material was CD8+ T cells from cultured PBMCs, obtained from culture after CMV antigen stimulation. All receptors come from a human donor in good health (CMV status not recorded). Some clones in this sample may be carry-over from other donors' samples.

The rearrangement links TRBV6-2 or TRBV6-3 to TRBJ2-6; D not resolved. Germline CDR1 is MNHEY and CDR2 is SVGEGT. CDR3 length: 17 residues. Trimming pared 0 bases from V and 0 bases from J, leaving 9 bases between. CDR3 residues: CASSYSMFGSGANVLTF. The CDR3 DNA sequence: TGTGCCAGCAGTTACTCGATGTTTGGCTCTGGGGCCAACGTCCTGACTTTC.

J is TRBJ1-1 and V is TRBV7-6; D possibly corresponds to TRBD1 (5 bases). CDR3 size: 15 residues. Germline values: CDR1 SGHVS, CDR2 FNYEAQ. Trimming stripped 5 bases from V and 4 bases from J, with 17 bases between. DNA for the CDR3: TGTGCCAGCAGCGAACAACAGGAAATTCGCACTGAAGCTTTCTTT. Its protein is CASSEQQEIRTEAFF.

This clonotype was found a few times. The genes are TRBV6-2 or TRBV6-3 and TRBJ2-6, with 7 bases fitting TRBD1. Germline V gene sequence: CDR1 MNHEY, CDR2 SVGEGT. Trimming removed 0 bases from V and 2 bases from J; junction bases left unmatched: 10. The CDR3 has 19 amino acids. The DNA of the CDR3 is TGTGCCAGCAGTTACTCGGTGGCAGGGGGTAAGACTGGGGCCAACGTCCTGACTTTC. Translating gives CASSYSVAGGKTGANVLTF.

V gene TRBV28 combines with J gene TRBJ1-3, with D hard to call. Trimming removed 1 base from V and 0 bases from J, with 7 bases in between. The germline V gene has CDR1 MDHEN and CDR2 SYDVKM. The CDR3 has 15 residues. CDR3 amino acids: CASSLLGISGNTIYF. The CDR3 DNA follows: TGTGCCAGCAGTTTATTGGGCATCTCTGGAAACACCATATATTTT.

This clonotype was seen only a few times. This chain uses TRBV4-3 with TRBJ1-1, with 7 bases lining up with TRBD1. Germline trimming cut 4 bases from V and 3 bases from J; bases unmatched to any gene: 5. The length of the CDR3 is 14 residues. The germline V gene encodes CDR1 LGHNA and CDR2 YSLEER. CDR3 in DNA: TGCGCCAGCAGCCGAACAGGGGAGGACACTGAAGCTTTCTTT. Its protein is CASSRTGEDTEAFF.

This chain joins TRBV12-3 or TRBV12-4 and TRBJ2-5; D uncertain. V lost 5 bases, J lost 7 bases, and 11 bases lay in between. CDR3 size: 12 residues. Written as DNA, the CDR3 is TGTGCCAGCAGTACCTCTTCGGGGACCCAGTACTTC. Its protein is CASSTSSGTQYF.

The chain has TRBV6-2 or TRBV6-3 and TRBJ1-1; perhaps TRBD1 as D (5 bases). The ends were cut back, 0 bases at V and 1 base at J, with 15 bases in the middle. CDR1 is MNHEY, CDR2 SVGEGT, per germline. The CDR3 is made up of 17 amino acids. The CDR3 is CASSYSVDDGANTEAFF. In DNA form, the CDR3 reads TGTGCCAGCAGTTACTCGGTTGACGACGGGGCGAACACTGAAGCTTTCTTT.